Shown below are 9 T cell receptor beta chains from a single sample sequenced in a study. TCRdb analysed the RT-PCR reads with MiXCR anew, one entry per CDR3 protein. The profile shows around 700,000 distinct CDR3 sequences, 14% of them singletons. Specimen: memory CD4+ T cells from blood. Every receptor here comes from a female donor in good health, serving as a healthy control.

The chain employs TRBV11-2 and TRBJ1-5; D unclear. CDR1 and CDR2 from the germline V gene are SGHAT and FQNNGV. V gave up 1 base and J gave up 0 bases, with 7 bases separating them. The CDR3 is 15 amino acids. CDR3 coding DNA: TGTGCCAGCAGCTTAGGCATTCATAGCAATCAGCCCCAGCATTTT. Its protein product is CASSLGIHSNQPQHF.

Details on this clonotype: This may be a read error, as it is one base from a much larger clone. This chain joins TRBV30 and TRBJ2-7; 11 nucleotides line up with TRBD2. Germline V lookup: CDR1 GTSNPN, CDR2 SVGIG (reference sequence). CDR3 length equals 18 residues. This chain's CDR3 is CAWSRFSGLAVNSYGQYF. CDR3 DNA sequence: TGTGCCTGGAGTCGATTCTCGGGACTAGCGGTCAACTCCTACGGGCAGTACTTC.

This clonotype was observed at least ten times. V and J are TRBV6-5 and TRBJ1-2; D unresolved. CDR1 MNHEY and CDR2 SVGAGI come from the germline V gene. The CDR3 loop spans 13 amino acids. The V and J ends lost 5 bases and 8 bases respectively, with 15 bases between them. DNA for the CDR3: TGTGCCAGCAGTCGAACAACACTCCGAGGCTACACCTTC. Encoded protein: CASSRTTLRGYTF.

This clonotype came up many times. The chain employs TRBV6-5 and TRBJ1-3, with no clear D. The V end lost 2 bases, the J end lost 0 bases, and 11 bases lay between the germline ends. The CDR3 contains 16 residues. CDR1 and CDR2 (germline): MNHEY, SVGAGI. The CDR3 is CASSYTRGSSGNTIYF. The DNA of the CDR3 is TGTGCCAGCAGTTACACCCGAGGCAGCTCTGGAAACACCATATATTTT.

This clonotype was counted ten times or more. This rearrangement joins TRBV7-8 to TRBJ2-1; no definite D call. CDR3 size: 16 residues. V gave up 5 bases and J gave up 2 bases, with 16 bases separating them. Per germline, CDR1 SGHVS and CDR2 FQNEAQ. CDR3 residues: CASSATAAVTYNEQFF. CDR3 coding DNA: TGTGCCAGCAGCGCTACAGCCGCAGTTACCTACAATGAGCAGTTCTTC.

V gene TRBV6-5 combines with J gene TRBJ1-1, with D perhaps TRBD1 (6 bases). This CDR3 comprises 17 residues. CDR1 MNHEY and CDR2 SVGAGI come from the germline V gene. Deletions cut 6 bases from V and 1 base from J, with 21 bases between. The CDR3: CASRPTGAGRSNTEAFF. In nucleotides, the CDR3 is TGTGCCAGCAGACCTACGGGGGCAGGGAGGTCGAACACTGAAGCTTTCTTT.

The rearrangement joins TRBV7-2 to TRBJ1-2, with D possibly TRBD1 on 5 matching bases. This CDR3 is built from 14 residues. V shed 1 base and J shed 8 bases, with 14 bases lying between them. Looked up from germline, CDR1 is SGHTA and CDR2 is FQGNSA. CDR3 sequence reads: CASSLGRGEWGYTF. CDR3 nucleotide sequence: TGTGCCAGCAGCTTAGGGAGGGGAGAGTGGGGCTACACCTTC.

CDR3 DNA sequence: TGTGCCAGCAGCCAGAGTGAATTTGCTGAAGCTTTCTTT. Translating gives CASSQSEFAEAFF. The rearrangement joins TRBV7-2 to TRBJ1-1; no clear D gene. Trimming took 5 bases from V and 6 from J, leaving 13 bases between them. Germline lookup yields CDR1 SGHTA and CDR2 FQGNSA. The CDR3 loop spans 13 amino acids.

The chain uses TRBV10-3 and TRBJ1-6; D uncertain. The CDR3 spans 12 residues. Germline lookup yields CDR1 ENHRY and CDR2 SYGVKD. The germline V and J ends were trimmed by 6 bases and 6 bases, with 6 bases remaining between them. The CDR3 region is CAIRDTNSPLHF. The CDR3 region has the DNA TGTGCCATCAGAGACACTAATTCACCCCTCCACTTT.